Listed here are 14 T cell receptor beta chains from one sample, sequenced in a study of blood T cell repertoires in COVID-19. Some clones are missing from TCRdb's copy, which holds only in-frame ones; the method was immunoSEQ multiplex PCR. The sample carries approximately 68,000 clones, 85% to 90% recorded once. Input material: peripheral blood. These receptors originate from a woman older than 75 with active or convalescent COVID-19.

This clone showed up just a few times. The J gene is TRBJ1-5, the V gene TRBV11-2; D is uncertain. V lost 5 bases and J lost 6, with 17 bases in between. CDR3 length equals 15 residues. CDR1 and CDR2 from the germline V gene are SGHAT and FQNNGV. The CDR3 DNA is TGTGCCAGCAGCCCCCCATACTGGGCGGGTCAGCCCCAGCATTTT. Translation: CASSPPYWAGQPQHF.

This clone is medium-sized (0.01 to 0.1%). CDR3 sequence: CASSSGTGDYNEQFF. The CDR3 DNA reads TGTGCCAGCAGTTCCGGGACAGGGGACTACAATGAGCAGTTCTTC. The V and J genes are TRBV6-2 or TRBV6-3 and TRBJ2-1; 10 bases align to TRBD1. V dropped 4 bases and J dropped 3; count of bases not matched to a gene: 3. The CDR3 is 15 residues long. Germline-derived CDR1 and CDR2 are MNHEY and SVGEGT.

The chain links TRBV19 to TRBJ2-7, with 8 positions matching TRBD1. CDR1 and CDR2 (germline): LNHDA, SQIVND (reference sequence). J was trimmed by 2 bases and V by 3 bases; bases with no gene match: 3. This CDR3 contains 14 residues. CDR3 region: CASSMGTGPYEQYF. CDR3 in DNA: TGTGCCAGTAGTATGGGGACAGGACCCTACGAGCAGTACTTC.

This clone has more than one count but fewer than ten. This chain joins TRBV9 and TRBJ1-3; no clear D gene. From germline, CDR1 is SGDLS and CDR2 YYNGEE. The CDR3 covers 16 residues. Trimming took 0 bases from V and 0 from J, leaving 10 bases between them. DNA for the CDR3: TGTGCCAGCAGCGTAGATAAACCGAGCTCTGGAAACACCATATATTTT. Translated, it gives CASSVDKPSSGNTIYF.

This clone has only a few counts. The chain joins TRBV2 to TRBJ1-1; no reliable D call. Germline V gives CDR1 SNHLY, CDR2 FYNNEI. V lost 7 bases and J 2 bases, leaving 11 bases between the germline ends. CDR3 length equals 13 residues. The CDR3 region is CASTRRVNTEAFF. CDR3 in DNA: TGTGCCAGCACCCGCCGGGTTAACACTGAAGCTTTCTTT.

The CDR3 bases are TGTGCCACTCTACCCCCGGGACTCGCCCATGGGCCCCAGCATTTT. Encoded protein: CATLPPGLAHGPQHF. The chain links TRBV28 to TRBJ1-5, with D perhaps TRBD1 (5 bases). CDR3 length: 15 amino acids. Per the germline V gene, CDR1 is MDHEN and CDR2 is SYDVKM. V was shortened by 10 bases and J by 9 bases, with 25 bases between the two germline ends.

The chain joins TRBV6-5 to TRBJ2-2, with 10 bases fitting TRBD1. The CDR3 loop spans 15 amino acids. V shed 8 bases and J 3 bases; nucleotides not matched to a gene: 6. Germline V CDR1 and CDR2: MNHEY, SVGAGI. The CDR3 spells CASGSDRGDTGELFF. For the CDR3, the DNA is TGTGCCAGCGGGTCGGACAGGGGGGACACCGGGGAGCTGTTTTTT.

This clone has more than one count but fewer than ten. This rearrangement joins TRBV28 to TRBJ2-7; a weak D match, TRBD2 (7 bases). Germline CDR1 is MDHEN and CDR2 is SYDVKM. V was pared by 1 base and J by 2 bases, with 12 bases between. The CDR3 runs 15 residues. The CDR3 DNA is TGTGCCAGCAGTTTATCTGGCGGGGGCACCTACGAGCAGTACTTC. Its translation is CASSLSGGGTYEQYF.

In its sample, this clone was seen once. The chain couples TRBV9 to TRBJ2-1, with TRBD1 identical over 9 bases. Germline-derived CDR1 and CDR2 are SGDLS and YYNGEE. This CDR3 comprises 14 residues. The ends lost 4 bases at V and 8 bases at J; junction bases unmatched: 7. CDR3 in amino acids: CASSKGTGLHEQFF. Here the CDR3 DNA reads TGTGCCAGCAGCAAAGGGACAGGGCTCCATGAGCAGTTCTTC.

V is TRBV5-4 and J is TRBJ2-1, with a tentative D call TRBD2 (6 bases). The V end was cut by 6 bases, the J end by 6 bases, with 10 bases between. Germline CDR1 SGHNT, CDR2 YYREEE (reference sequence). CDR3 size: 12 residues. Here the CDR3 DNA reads TGTGCCAGCAACGGGGGTACCAATGAGCAGTTCTTC. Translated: CASNGGTNEQFF.

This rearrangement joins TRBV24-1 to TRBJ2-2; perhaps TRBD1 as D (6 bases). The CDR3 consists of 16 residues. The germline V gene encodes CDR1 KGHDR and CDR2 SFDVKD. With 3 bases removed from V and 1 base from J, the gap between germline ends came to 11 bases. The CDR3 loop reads CATSDATGKNTGELFF. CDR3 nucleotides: TGTGCCACCAGTGATGCCACAGGGAAGAACACCGGGGAGCTGTTTTTT.

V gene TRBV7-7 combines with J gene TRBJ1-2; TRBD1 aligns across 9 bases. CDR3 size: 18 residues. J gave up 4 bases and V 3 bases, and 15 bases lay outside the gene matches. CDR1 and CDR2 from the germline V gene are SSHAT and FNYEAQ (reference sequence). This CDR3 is CASSFLGRQGDHSYGYTF. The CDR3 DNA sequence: TGTGCCAGCAGCTTCCTAGGACGACAGGGGGATCATAGCTATGGCTACACCTTC.

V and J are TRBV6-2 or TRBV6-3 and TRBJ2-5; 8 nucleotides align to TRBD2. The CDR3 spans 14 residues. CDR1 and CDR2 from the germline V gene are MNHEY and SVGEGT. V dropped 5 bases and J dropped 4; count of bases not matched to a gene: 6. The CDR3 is CASSQRGGRETQYF. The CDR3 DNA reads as TGTGCCAGCAGTCAACGGGGGGGCCGAGAGACCCAGTACTTC.

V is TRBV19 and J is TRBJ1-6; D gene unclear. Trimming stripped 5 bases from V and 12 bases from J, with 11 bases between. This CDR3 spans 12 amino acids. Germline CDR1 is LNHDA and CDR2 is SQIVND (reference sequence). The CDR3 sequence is CASSFPGEPLHF. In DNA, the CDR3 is TGTGCCAGTAGTTTCCCCGGAGAACCCCTCCACTTT.